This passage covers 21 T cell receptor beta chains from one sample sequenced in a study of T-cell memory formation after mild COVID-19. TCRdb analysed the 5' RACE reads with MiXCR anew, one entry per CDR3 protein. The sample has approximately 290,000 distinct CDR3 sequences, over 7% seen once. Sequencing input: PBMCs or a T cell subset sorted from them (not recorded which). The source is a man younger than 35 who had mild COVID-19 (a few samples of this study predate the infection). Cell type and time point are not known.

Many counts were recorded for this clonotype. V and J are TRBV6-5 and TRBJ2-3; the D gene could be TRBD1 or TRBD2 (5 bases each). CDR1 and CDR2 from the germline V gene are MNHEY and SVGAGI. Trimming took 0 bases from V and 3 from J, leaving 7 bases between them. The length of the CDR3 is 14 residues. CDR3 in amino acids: CASSYSEGTDTQYF. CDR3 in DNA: TGTGCCAGCAGTTACTCTGAGGGGACAGATACGCAGTATTTT.

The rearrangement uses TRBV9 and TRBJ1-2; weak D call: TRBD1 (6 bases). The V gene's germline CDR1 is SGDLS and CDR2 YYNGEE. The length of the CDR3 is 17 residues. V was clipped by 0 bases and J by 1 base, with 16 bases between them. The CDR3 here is CASSVVGTEGVNYGYTF. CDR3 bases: TGTGCCAGCAGCGTAGTCGGGACGGAGGGGGTTAACTATGGCTACACCTTC.

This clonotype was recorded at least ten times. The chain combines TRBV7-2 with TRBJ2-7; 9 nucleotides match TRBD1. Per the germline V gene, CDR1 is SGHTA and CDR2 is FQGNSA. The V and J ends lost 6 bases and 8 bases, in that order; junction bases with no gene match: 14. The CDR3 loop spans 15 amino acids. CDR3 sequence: CASSLKPGQGGKQYF. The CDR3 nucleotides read TGTGCCAGCAGTCTCAAACCGGGACAGGGTGGCAAGCAGTACTTC. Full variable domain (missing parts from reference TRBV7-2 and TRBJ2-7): GAGVSQSPSNKVTEKGKDVELRCDPISGHTALYWYRQSLGQGLEFLIYFQGNSAPDKSGLPSDRFSAERTGGSVSTLTIQRTQQEDSAVYLCASSLKPGQGGKQYFGPGTRLTVT.

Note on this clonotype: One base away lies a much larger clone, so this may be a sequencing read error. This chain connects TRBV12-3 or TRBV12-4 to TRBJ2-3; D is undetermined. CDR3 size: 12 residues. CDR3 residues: CASRLSWDTQYF. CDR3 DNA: TGTGCCAGCCGTTTGTCGTGGGATACGCAGTATTTT.

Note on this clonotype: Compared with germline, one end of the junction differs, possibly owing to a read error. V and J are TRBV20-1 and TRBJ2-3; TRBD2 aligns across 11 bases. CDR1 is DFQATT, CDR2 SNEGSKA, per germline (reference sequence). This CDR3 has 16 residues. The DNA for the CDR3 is TGCAGTGCTAGGAAGCTAGCGGGGGGCAGTACAGATGCGCAGTATTTT. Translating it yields CSARKLAGGSTDAQYF.

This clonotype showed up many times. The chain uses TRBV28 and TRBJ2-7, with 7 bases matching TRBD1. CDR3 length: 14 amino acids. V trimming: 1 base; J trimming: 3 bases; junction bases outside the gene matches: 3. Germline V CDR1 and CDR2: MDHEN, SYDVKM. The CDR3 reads CASSLFGTDYEQYV. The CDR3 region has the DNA TGTGCCAGCAGTTTATTCGGGACAGACTACGAGCAGTACGTC.

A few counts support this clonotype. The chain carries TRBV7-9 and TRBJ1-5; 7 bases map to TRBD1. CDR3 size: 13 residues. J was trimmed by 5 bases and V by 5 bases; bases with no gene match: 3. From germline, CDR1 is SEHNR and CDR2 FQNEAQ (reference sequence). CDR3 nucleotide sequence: TGTGCCAGCAGCCACGACAGGGATCAGCCCCAGCATTTT. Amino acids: CASSHDRDQPQHF.

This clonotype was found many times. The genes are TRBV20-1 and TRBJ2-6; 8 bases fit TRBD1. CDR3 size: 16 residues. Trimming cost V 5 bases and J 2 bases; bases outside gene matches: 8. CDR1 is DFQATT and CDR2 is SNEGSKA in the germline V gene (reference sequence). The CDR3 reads CSAVQGARTGANVLTF. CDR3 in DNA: TGCAGTGCTGTTCAGGGGGCGCGGACTGGGGCCAACGTCCTGACTTTC.

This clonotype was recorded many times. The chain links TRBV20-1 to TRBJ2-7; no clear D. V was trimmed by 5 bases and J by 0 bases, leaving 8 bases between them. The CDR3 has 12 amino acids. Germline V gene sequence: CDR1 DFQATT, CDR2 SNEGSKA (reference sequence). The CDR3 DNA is TGCAGTGCTTACTTGGGCTCCTACGAGCAGTACTTC. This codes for CSAYLGSYEQYF.

CDR3 protein: CASSGRSMNTEAFF. CDR3 bases: TGTGCCAGCAGTGGTCGGAGCATGAACACTGAAGCTTTCTTT. This chain uses TRBV6-1 with TRBJ1-1; D gene uncertain. There are 14 residues in the CDR3. The V gene's germline CDR1 is MNHNS and CDR2 SASEGT. The V gene lost 4 bases and the J gene lost 0 bases, with 9 bases spanning the gap.

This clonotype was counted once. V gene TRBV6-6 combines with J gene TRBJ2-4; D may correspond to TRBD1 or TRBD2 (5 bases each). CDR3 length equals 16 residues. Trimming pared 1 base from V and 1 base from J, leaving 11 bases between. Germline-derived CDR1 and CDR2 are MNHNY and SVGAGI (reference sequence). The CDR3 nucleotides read TGTGCCAGCAGTTACTTGAGCTGGGGGGCCAAAAACATTCAGTACTTC. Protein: CASSYLSWGAKNIQYF.

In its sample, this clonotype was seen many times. CDR3 DNA sequence: TGTGCCAGCAGCTTCGCAGTTCGAGGAAACAACTATGGCTACACCTTC. Its protein product is CASSFAVRGNNYGYTF. The chain combines TRBV7-2 with TRBJ1-2, with D unclear. Trimming left V 3 bases short and J 2 bases short, with 16 bases between. CDR1 and CDR2 (germline): SGHTA, FQGNSA. The CDR3 has 16 amino acids.

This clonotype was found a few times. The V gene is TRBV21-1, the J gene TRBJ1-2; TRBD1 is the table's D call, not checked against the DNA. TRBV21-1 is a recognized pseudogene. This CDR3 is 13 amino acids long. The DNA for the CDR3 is TGTGCCAGCAGCAAAAAGACAGATTATGGCTACACCTTC. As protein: CASSKKTDYGYTF.

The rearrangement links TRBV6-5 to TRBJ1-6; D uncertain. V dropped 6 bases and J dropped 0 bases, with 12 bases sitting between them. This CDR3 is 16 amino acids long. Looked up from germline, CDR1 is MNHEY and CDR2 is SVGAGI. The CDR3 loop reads CASRGRSSSYNSPLHF. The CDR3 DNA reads TGTGCCAGCAGGGGAAGGTCCTCCTCCTATAATTCACCCCTCCACTTT.

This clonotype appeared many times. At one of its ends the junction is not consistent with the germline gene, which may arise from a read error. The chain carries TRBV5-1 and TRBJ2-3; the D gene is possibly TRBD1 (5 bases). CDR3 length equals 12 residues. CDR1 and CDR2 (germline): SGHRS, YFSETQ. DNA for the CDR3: TGTGCCAGCAGCTTGGGGCTAGATACGCAGTATTTT. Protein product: CASSLGLDTQYF.

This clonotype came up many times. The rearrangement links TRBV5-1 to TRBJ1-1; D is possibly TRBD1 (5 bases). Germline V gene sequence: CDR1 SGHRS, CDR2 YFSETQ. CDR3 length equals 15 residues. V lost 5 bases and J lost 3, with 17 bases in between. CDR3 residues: CASSRRGVSDTEAFF. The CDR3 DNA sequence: TGCGCCAGCAGTCGAAGGGGCGTGTCGGACACTGAAGCTTTCTTT.

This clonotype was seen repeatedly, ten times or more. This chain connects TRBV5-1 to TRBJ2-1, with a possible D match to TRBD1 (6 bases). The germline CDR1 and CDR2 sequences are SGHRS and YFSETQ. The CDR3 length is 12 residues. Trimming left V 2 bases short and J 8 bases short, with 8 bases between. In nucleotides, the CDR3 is TGCGCCAGCAGCTTCAGGGGTCATGAGCAGTTCTTC. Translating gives CASSFRGHEQFF.

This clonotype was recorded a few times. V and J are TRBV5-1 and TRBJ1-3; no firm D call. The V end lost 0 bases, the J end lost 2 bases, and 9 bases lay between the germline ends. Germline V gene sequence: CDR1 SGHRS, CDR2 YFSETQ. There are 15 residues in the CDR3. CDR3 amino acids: CASSLEGVTGNTIYF. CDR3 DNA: TGCGCCAGCAGCTTGGAGGGCGTGACTGGAAACACCATATATTTT. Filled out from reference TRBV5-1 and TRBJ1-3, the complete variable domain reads KAGVTQTPRYLIKTRGQQVTLSCSPISGHRSVSWYQQTPGQGLQFLFEYFSETQRNKGNFPGRFSGRQFSNSRSEMNVSTLELGDSALYLCASSLEGVTGNTIYFGEGSWLTVV.

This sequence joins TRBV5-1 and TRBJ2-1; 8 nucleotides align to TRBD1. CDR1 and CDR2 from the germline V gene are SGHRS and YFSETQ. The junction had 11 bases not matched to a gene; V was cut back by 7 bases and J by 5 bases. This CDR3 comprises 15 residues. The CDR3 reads CASATGATQNNEQFF. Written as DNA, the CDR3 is TGCGCCAGCGCGACAGGGGCCACCCAGAACAATGAGCAGTTCTTC.

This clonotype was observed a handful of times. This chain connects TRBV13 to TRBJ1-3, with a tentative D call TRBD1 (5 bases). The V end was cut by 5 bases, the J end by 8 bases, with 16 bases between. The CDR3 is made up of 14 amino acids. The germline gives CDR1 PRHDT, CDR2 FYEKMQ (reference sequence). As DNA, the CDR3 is TGTGCCAGCAGCCCGAGGGACCGATCGGACACCATATATTTT. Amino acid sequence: CASSPRDRSDTIYF.

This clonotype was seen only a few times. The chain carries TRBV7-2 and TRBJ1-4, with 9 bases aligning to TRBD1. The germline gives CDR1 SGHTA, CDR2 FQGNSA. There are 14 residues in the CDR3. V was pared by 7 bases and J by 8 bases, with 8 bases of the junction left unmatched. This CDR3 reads CASTTGGAGEKLFF. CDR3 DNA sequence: TGTGCCAGCACCACAGGGGGCGCCGGAGAAAAACTGTTTTTT.